Following are 3 T cell receptor beta chains from one sample sequenced in a study of blood T cell repertoires in COVID-19. The table came from immunoSEQ multiplex PCR; TCRdb's copy has only in-frame clones and leaves some out. Found here are around 300,000 clones, about nine tenths of them singletons; the top ten hold under 3.5%. Sequenced: peripheral blood. The source of these receptors is a woman between 25 and 40 years old with active or convalescent COVID-19.

This sequence joins TRBV27 and TRBJ2-1; 12 bases are shared with TRBD2. The CDR3 consists of 15 residues. CDR1 and CDR2 (germline): MNHEY, SMNVEV (reference sequence). V was pared by 5 bases and J by 9 bases, with 8 bases of the junction left unmatched. The CDR3 nucleotides are TGTGCCAGCAGTCTCCTCTCACTAGCGGGGGGTGAGCAGTTCTTC. It encodes CASSLLSLAGGEQFF.

The chain links TRBV19 to TRBJ2-7, with D possibly being TRBD2 (6 bases). Trimming removed 5 bases at V and 6 bases at J, with 14 bases between. Germline CDR1 LNHDA, CDR2 SQIVND (reference sequence). The CDR3 contains 13 residues. CDR3 nucleotides: TGTGCCAGTAGTTGGCAGGGCGGGATCGAGCAGTACTTC. This translates into CASSWQGGIEQYF.

The chain combines TRBV29-1 with TRBJ1-6; TRBD1 might be the D (5 bases). V was cut by 5 bases and J by 8 bases, with 13 bases left in between. CDR3 length: 13 amino acids. Looked up from germline, CDR1 is SQVTM and CDR2 is ANQGSEA. CDR3 coding DNA: TGCAGCGTTACAGAGCGGGGGGATTCACCCCTCCACTTT. This gives the protein CSVTERGDSPLHF.